The present T cell receptor (beta chain) was sequenced within a study of blood T cells in healthy people across ages (dated by TCRdb to the mid-2010s). A note on the overall study: In model experiments, template switching captured roughly one uniquely barcoded TCR beta cDNA molecule for every two T cells. The study measured age-related changes in TCR beta repertoire diversity using deep sequencing normalized with unique cDNA molecular identifiers. Four age groups were formed from the donors: young (average around 15 years), middle-aged (approximately 40), aged (approximately 60) and long-lived (approximately 80). To avoid experimental bias, donors of different ages were randomly spread across the sequencing lanes. The study analyzed two additional independent replicas of 1 million unique cDNA reads from the same blood draw for two donors, one aged 18 to 30 and one aged 80 or older. On the study overall, not on this receptor specifically: Because the CMV infection status of the donors was unknown, age-related changes in expanded clonotypes may potentially have been confounded. There was a strong correlation between observed TCR beta diversity and the percentage of naive T cells measured by flow cytometry. Compared with the aged group, the long-lived group had more naive CD4+ T cells, fewer expanded clones and increased TCR diversity, a pattern suggesting age selection. Because profiling used bulk unsorted PBMCs, naive and antigen-experienced compartments could not be compared conclusively. As age increased, observed TCR beta diversity per million T cells dropped in a roughly linear way, and a significant reduction was already evident by age roughly 36. Estimates of total diversity from one million sequenced T cells were regarded as lower bounds and underestimates.

Libraries came from 5' RACE. The run used an Illumina HiSeq 2500. A second PCR of roughly 6 to 11 cycles was run with a J-beta primer mix and a sample-barcoded 5' primer. A template-switch 5' adaptor carrying 12 random nucleotides introduced a unique molecular identifier onto each TCR beta cDNA molecule. At least 3 million CDR3-containing paired-end reads were obtained from each sample. The Mint cDNA synthesis kit, primed by a TRBC-specific oligonucleotide, was used to synthesize first-strand cDNA from all RNA. After uracil-DNA glycosylase treatment, a first 18-cycle PCR used universal primers M1SS and BC2_uni_R on all cDNA. The original pipeline was this. For normalization, 1 million high-quality reads, each with a distinct molecular identifier, were randomly selected from each sample. Instead of being binned into consensus sequences, reads with shared molecular identifiers were discarded. MiTCR, run with a Q25 quality threshold and the strictest error-elimination algorithm, handled CDR3 identification, clonotype clustering and error correction. A nonparametric unseen species model using Euler transformation provided a lower-bound estimate of total TCR beta diversity. Clones were called with MiXCR by TCRdb after fastp trimmed the public reads at Q25, and only in-frame beta chains were retained. Entries are consolidated by CDR3 protein sequence, retaining the most common genes and DNA. None of the V and J calls come from the authors' own analysis; TCRdb made them. In this sample the table shows about 1.8 million distinct CDR3 sequences, roughly 50% of which occur a single time. The biggest ten clones account for about 2.1% of the sample.

About this clonotype itself: It has no known antigen specificity. The sample holds no much larger clone one base away, and base qualities are not on file.

Donors were under 40 systemically healthy Caucasian individuals from Russia aged about 6 to 100 years. Approximately 11 milliliters of peripheral blood were drawn from each donor into EDTA-treated Vacutainer tubes. Ficoll-Paque density-gradient centrifugation was used to isolate PBMCs, with at least 6.5 million per sample. Total RNA, at least 5 micrograms per sample, was extracted from PBMCs with Trizol reagent. For every donor, an aliquot of PBMCs went through flow cytometry to measure the percentages of naive CD45RAhigh/CD27high T cells. The CDR3 numbers 13 residues from cysteine through phenylalanine. Only CDR3 DNA remains: 39 bases, in frame from the first base. The germline V gene (reference sequence) specifies MNHEY as CDR1 and SMNVEV as CDR2. The V and J ends are trimmed by 6 bases and 5 bases, leaving 10 bases between them.

The chain joins TRBV27 to TRBJ2-2, with no reliable assignment of the D segment. The sequence was collected from a woman between 40 and 55 years old in good health. The sequencing input was blood. The nucleotide sequence reads TGTGCCAGCAGGGTTAGCCTGACCGGGGAGCTGTTTTTT. It specifies CASRVSLTGELFF.